This passage covers 12 T cell receptor beta chains from one sample sequenced in a study of blood T cell repertoires in COVID-19 (dated by TCRdb to 2019 to 2021). Library construction relied on the immunoSEQ multiplex PCR assay. TCRdb mirrors the immuneACCESS table, restricted to in-frame sequences. Some clones are absent from its copies; in checked studies, under half trace to an unresolved V gene, and the reason for the others is unknown. In all, the sample holds roughly 120,000 clones, and roughly 82% of those were seen once. The ten top clones hold about 17% of the sample. The material sequenced was peripheral blood. The receptors stem from a woman in her sixties or seventies with acute or convalescent COVID-19.

About this clone: A read error may produce the germline difference seen at one junction end. The V and J genes are TRBV4-1 and TRBJ1-6; possibly TRBD1 for D (5 bases). Germline values: CDR1 MGHRA, CDR2 YSYEKL. The CDR3 sequence is 16 residues long. Written as DNA, the CDR3 is TGCGCCAGCAGCCAAGAGGGAGGGGCCAGAAATTCGCCCCTCCACTTT. As protein: CASSQEGGARNSPLHF.

V and J are TRBV5-4 and TRBJ2-3, with D possibly matching TRBD2 (6 bases). Trimming shortened V by 3 bases and J by 2 bases, and 13 bases separated the two germline ends. The V gene's germline CDR1 is SGHNT and CDR2 YYREEE (reference sequence). This CDR3 has 15 residues. The DNA of the CDR3 is TGTGCCAGCAGCTCTCGGACGGGGGTCACAGATACGCAGTATTTT. Translation: CASSSRTGVTDTQYF.

The chain uses TRBV7-2 and TRBJ2-1; D call uncertain. Trimming cost V 2 bases and J 10 bases, with 18 bases left between them. This CDR3 is 15 amino acids long. Germline values: CDR1 SGHTA, CDR2 FQGNSA. CDR3 coding DNA: TGTGCCAGCAGCTTACGGCCACTAAGCTACACGGAGCAGTTCTTC. This gives the protein CASSLRPLSYTEQFF.

The chain combines TRBV19 with TRBJ1-1, with 8 positions matching TRBD1. V was clipped by 5 bases and J by 3 bases; unmatched bases: 8. The germline gives CDR1 LNHDA, CDR2 SQIVND (reference sequence). This CDR3 has 15 residues. The CDR3 here is CASSPGNRGDTEAFF. Written as DNA, the CDR3 is TGTGCCAGTAGTCCCGGGAACAGGGGGGACACTGAAGCTTTCTTT.

The CDR3 coding sequence is TGCGCCAGCAGCGTCTTAATTGTCGGGACTAAAAGAGACAATGAGCAGTTCTTC. Residues: CASSVLIVGTKRDNEQFF. The rearrangement uses TRBV5-1 and TRBJ2-1; 7 bases agree with TRBD2. The CDR3 is 18 residues long. CDR1 and CDR2 from the germline V gene are SGHRS and YFSETQ. The junction had 18 bases not matched to a gene; V was cut back by 4 bases and J by 5 bases. Using reference TRBV5-1 and TRBJ2-1 for the parts outside the CDR3, the full variable domain is KAGVTQTPRYLIKTRGQQVTLSCSPISGHRSVSWYQQTPGQGLQFLFEYFSETQRNKGNFPGRFSGRQFSNSRSEMNVSTLELGDSALYLCASSVLIVGTKRDNEQFFGPGTRLTVL.

The chain couples TRBV19 to TRBJ1-3; no clear D gene. Germline loops: CDR1 LNHDA, CDR2 SQIVND (reference sequence). The CDR3 totals 19 residues. Trimming removed 4 bases at V and 0 bases at J, with 22 bases between. In DNA, the CDR3 is TGTGCCAGTAGTACTAGGAAGCTTACGACGCCAAGCTCTGGAAACACCATATATTTT. This encodes CASSTRKLTTPSSGNTIYF.

The rearrangement links TRBV7-8 to TRBJ2-3, with 15 positions matching TRBD2. The CDR3 is made up of 17 amino acids. The V gene's germline CDR1 is SGHVS and CDR2 FQNEAQ. Trimming cost V 5 bases and J 5 bases; bases outside gene matches: 8. CDR3 loop: CASSLGRTSGGEDTQYF. The CDR3 DNA follows: TGTGCCAGCAGCCTAGGGAGGACTAGCGGGGGGGAAGATACGCAGTATTTT.

V and J are TRBV28 and TRBJ2-7; 7 nucleotides match TRBD2. Losses at the gene ends were 6 bases for V and 3 bases for J; bases not matched to a gene: 11. The germline gives CDR1 MDHEN, CDR2 SYDVKM. The CDR3 spans 15 residues. CDR3 region: CASRAGGGRLYEQYF. For the CDR3, the DNA is TGTGCCAGCAGAGCCGGCGGGGGTCGTCTCTACGAGCAGTACTTC. The whole variable domain, remainder taken from reference TRBV28 and TRBJ2-7, is DVKVTQSSRYLVKRTGEKVFLECVQDMDHENMFWYRQDPGLGLRLIYFSYDVKMKEKGDIPEGYSVSREKKERFSLILESASTNQTSMYLCASRAGGGRLYEQYFGPGTRLTVT.

The CDR3 reads CASSIDPGRANYGYTF. Written as DNA, the CDR3 is TGTGCCAGTAGTATAGATCCGGGTCGGGCTAACTATGGCTACACCTTC. The chain uses TRBV19 and TRBJ1-2; no reliable D call. Germline lookup yields CDR1 LNHDA and CDR2 SQIVND (reference sequence). The CDR3 spans 16 residues. The ends were cut back, 0 bases at V and 0 bases at J, with 11 bases in the middle.

The chain combines TRBV9 with TRBJ2-1, with TRBD2 matching 7 bases. CDR1 and CDR2 from the germline V gene are SGDLS and YYNGEE. The J segment lost 5 bases and the V segment lost 0 bases, leaving 14 bases of the junction unmatched. CDR3 length: 18 amino acids. The CDR3 DNA follows: TGTGCCAGCAGCGTAGGGGAGGGTCGCGGGGGATGGAACAATGAGCAGTTCTTC. It encodes CASSVGEGRGGWNNEQFF.

This chain connects TRBV4-1 to TRBJ2-5; 11 nucleotides match TRBD2. CDR1 MGHRA and CDR2 YSYEKL come from the germline V gene. After removal of 4 bases from V and 4 bases from J, the junction contained 8 bases not matched to a gene. The CDR3 covers 16 residues. In DNA, the CDR3 is TGCGCCAGCAGCCGAAGTAGCGGGGGGGCCGGAGAGACCCAGTACTTC. Translating it yields CASSRSSGGAGETQYF.

The rearrangement links TRBV24-1 to TRBJ1-1; no clear D. The germline gives CDR1 KGHDR, CDR2 SFDVKD. Trimming took off 4 bases at V and 4 bases at J, with 15 bases between the two ends. The length of the CDR3 is 15 residues. The CDR3: CATSDPSRGGTEAFF. CDR3 nucleotides: TGTGCCACCAGTGACCCTTCGCGGGGAGGCACTGAAGCTTTCTTT.